The T cell receptor (beta chain) described here comes from a study of blood T cell repertoires in COVID-19. Study information: Sites in the United States, Italy and Spain provided acute and convalescent COVID-19 samples. PBMCs, B-cell-depleted T cells, or T cells provided the cDNA or gDNA that made up the material.

The CDR3 runs 14 residues. V lost 0 bases to trimming and J lost 5 bases, with 10 bases between them. The germline V gene encodes CDR1 LGHDT and CDR2 YNNKEL (reference sequence). Clones were sequenced by immunoSEQ multiplex PCR, and TCRdb holds only the in-frame ones, with some missing. Of about 140,000 clones listed, approximately 80% are singletons. The chain employs TRBV3-1 (or the pseudogene TRBV3-2) and TRBJ2-5; D not certain. This sequence originates from an elderly woman with active or convalescent COVID-19. Sample: peripheral blood. CDR3 amino acids: CASSQDFGRETQYF. CDR3 nucleotide sequence: TGTGCCAGCAGCCAAGATTTTGGCAGGGAGACCCAGTACTTC.